Below, one TCR beta chain is given with its context. The antigen is unknown. The data were taken from a study of T-cell reconstitution after alpha-beta-depleted transplantation in children. Findings of the study overall: The authors attributed T-cell counts and diversity one year after transplant mostly to newly produced T cells.

The V gene's germline CDR1 is SGHTA and CDR2 FQGNSA. There are 14 residues in the CDR3. The ends were cut back, 0 bases at V and 5 bases at J, with 10 bases in the middle. Unique molecular identifiers were used in preparing the TCRbeta library. A single record per CDR3 protein comes from TCRdb applying MiXCR to the PCR reads. The top ten clones hold around 2.2% of a sample with a few hundred thousand distinct CDR3 sequences, about an eighth of them seen once. The sample was PBMCs, mostly from graft donor cells, taken 360 days after TCRalphabeta/CD19-depleted stem cell transplant. The J gene is TRBJ2-5, the V gene TRBV7-2; D uncertain. This TCR came from a male patient between 10 and 17 years old who had a stem cell transplant for acute myeloid leukemia, so the T cells may come from the graft donor. CDR3 sequence (DNA): TGTGCCAGCAGCTTAGCGGATATAGGGGAGACCCAGTACTTC. It encodes CASSLADIGETQYF.